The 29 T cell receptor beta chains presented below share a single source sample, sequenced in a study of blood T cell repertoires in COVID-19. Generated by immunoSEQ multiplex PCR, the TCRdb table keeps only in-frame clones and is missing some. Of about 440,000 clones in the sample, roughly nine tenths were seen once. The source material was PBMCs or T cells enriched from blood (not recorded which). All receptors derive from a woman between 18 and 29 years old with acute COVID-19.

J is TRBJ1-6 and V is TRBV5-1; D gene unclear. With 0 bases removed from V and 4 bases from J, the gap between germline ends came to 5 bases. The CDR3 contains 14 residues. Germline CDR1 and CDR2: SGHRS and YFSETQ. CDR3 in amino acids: CASSLVAYNSPLHF. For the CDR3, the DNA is TGCGCCAGCAGCTTGGTGGCTTATAATTCACCCCTCCACTTT.

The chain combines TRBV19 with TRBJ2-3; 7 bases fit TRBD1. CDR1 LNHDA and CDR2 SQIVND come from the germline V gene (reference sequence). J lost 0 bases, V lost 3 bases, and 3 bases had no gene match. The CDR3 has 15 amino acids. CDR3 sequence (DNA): TGTGCCAGTAGTATCCGACAGGGCAGCACAGATACGCAGTATTTT. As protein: CASSIRQGSTDTQYF.

The CDR3 region is CAWSIAGLTDTQYF. The CDR3 DNA reads TGTGCCTGGTCAATAGCGGGACTCACAGATACGCAGTATTTT. The genes are TRBV30 and TRBJ2-3; 8 bases line up with TRBD2. With V trimmed by 5 bases and J by 2 bases, 6 bases remained unmatched. This CDR3 is 14 amino acids long. Per the germline V gene, CDR1 is GTSNPN and CDR2 is SVGIG (reference sequence).

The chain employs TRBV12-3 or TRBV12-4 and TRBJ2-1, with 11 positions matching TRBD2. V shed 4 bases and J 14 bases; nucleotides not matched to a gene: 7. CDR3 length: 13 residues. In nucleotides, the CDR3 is TGTGCCAGCAGTTCGAGTAGCGGGGGGGCCAAGTTCTTC. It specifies CASSSSSGGAKFF.

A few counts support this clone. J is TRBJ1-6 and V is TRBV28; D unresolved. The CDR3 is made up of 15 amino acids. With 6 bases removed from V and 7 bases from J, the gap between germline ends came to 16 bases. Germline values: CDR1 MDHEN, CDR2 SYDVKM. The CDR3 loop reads CASREIRGGNSPLHF. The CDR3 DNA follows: TGTGCCAGCAGGGAGATCCGGGGAGGGAATTCACCCCTCCACTTT.

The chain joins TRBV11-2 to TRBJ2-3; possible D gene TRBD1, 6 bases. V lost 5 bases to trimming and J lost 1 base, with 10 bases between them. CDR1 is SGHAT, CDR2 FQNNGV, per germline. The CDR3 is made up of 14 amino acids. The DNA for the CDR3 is TGTGCCAGCAGCCGGAGACAGGGCACAGATACGCAGTATTTT. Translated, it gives CASSRRQGTDTQYF.

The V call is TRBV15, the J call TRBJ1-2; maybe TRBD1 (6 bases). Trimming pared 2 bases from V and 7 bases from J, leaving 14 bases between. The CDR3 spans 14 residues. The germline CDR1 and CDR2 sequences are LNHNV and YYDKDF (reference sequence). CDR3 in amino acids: CATSRWEGDSGYTF. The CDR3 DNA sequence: TGTGCCACCAGCAGATGGGAGGGGGATAGTGGCTACACCTTC.

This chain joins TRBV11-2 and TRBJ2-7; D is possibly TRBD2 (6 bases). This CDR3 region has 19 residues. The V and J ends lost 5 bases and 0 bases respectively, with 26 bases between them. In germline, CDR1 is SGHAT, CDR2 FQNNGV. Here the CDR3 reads CASSPITGTPLSSSYEQYF. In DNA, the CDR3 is TGTGCCAGCAGCCCTATCACCGGGACTCCCCTTAGTTCCTCCTACGAGCAGTACTTC. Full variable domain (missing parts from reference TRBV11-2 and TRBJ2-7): EAGVAQSPRYKIIEKRQSVAFWCNPISGHATLYWYQQILGQGPKLLIQFQNNGVVDDSQLPKDRFSAERLKGVDSTLKIQPAKLEDSAVYLCASSPITGTPLSSSYEQYFGPGTRLTVT.

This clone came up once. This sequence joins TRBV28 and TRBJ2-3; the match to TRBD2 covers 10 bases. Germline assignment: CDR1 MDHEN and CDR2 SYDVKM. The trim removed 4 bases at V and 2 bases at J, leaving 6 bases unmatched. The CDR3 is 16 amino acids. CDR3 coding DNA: TGTGCCAGCAGTTCCTGGACTAGCGGATTCACAGATACGCAGTATTTT. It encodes CASSSWTSGFTDTQYF.

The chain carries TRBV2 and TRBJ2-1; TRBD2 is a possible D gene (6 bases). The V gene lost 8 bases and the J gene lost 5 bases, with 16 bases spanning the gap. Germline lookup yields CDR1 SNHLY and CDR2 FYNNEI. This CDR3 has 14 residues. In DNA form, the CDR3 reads TGTGCCAGCGCCGGGGGACGACGGGACAATGAGCAGTTCTTC. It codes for CASAGGRRDNEQFF.

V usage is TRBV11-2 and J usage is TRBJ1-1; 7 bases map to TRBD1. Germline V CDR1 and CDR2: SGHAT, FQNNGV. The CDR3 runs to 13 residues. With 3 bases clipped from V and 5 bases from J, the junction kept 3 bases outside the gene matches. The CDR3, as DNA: TGTGCCAGCAGCTTGGGCAGGGGGACTGAAGCTTTCTTT. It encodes CASSLGRGTEAFF.

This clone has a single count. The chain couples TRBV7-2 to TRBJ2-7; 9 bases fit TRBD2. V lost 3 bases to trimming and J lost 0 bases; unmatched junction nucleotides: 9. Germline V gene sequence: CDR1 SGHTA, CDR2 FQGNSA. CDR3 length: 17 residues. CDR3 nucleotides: TGTGCCAGCAGCTTCTCCCTTAAGACTAGCGGCTCCTACGAGCAGTACTTC. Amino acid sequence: CASSFSLKTSGSYEQYF.

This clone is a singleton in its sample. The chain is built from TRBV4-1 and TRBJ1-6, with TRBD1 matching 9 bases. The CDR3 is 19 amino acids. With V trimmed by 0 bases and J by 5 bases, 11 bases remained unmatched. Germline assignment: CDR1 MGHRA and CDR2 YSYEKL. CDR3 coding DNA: TGCGCCAGCAGCCAAGAAGGTTATGACAGGGGGTCGGATAATTCACCCCTCCACTTT. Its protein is CASSQEGYDRGSDNSPLHF.

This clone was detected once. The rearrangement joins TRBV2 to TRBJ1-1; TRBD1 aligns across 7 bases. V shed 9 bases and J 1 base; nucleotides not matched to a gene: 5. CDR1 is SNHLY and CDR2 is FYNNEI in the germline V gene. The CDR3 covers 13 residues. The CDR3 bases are TGTGCCAGATTAAGGGGGCGGAACACTGAAGCTTTCTTT. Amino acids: CARLRGRNTEAFF.

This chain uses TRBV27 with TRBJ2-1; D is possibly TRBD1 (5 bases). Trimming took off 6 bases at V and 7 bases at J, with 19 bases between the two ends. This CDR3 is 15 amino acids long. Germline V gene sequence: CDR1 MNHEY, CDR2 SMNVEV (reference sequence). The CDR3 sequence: CASSLQGRMRNEQFF. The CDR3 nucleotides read TGTGCCAGCAGCCTCCAGGGTAGGATGAGGAATGAGCAGTTCTTC.

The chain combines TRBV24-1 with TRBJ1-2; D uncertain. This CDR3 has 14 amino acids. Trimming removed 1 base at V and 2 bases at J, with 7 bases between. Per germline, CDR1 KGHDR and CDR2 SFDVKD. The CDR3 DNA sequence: TGTGCCACCAGTGATTTCCCAGAAAACTATGGCTACACCTTC. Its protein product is CATSDFPENYGYTF.

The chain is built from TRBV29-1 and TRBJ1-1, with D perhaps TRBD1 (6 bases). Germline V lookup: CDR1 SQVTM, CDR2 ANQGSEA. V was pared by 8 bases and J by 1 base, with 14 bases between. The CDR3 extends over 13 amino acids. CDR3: CSRVGHQNTEAFF. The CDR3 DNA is TGCAGCCGAGTGGGACACCAGAACACTGAAGCTTTCTTT.

The CDR3 nucleotides are TGTGCCAGCAGCGGGAGGAATGAGCAGTTCTTC. Translation gives CASSGRNEQFF. This chain connects TRBV9 to TRBJ2-1; possible D gene TRBD2, 5 bases. Germline V lookup: CDR1 SGDLS, CDR2 YYNGEE. Between the trimmed V and J ends, which lost 3 bases and 7 bases, there was a span of 5 bases. The CDR3 length is 11 residues.

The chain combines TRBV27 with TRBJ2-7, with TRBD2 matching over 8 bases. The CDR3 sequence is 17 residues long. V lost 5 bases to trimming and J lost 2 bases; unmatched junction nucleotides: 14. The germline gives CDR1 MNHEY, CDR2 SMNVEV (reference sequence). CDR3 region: CASSPTLPSGRPYEQYF. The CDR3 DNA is TGTGCCAGCAGTCCCACCCTCCCGAGCGGGAGACCCTACGAGCAGTACTTC.

CDR3 protein: CAWSSNDRAKEANVLTF. The CDR3 DNA reads TGTGCCTGGAGTTCCAACGACAGGGCCAAGGAGGCCAACGTCCTGACTTTC. The J gene is TRBJ2-6, the V gene TRBV30; 7 bases are shared with TRBD1. The V gene's germline CDR1 is GTSNPN and CDR2 SVGIG (reference sequence). The J segment lost 6 bases and the V segment lost 2 bases, leaving 13 bases of the junction unmatched. The CDR3 is 17 amino acids. Together with reference TRBV30 and TRBJ2-6, the CDR3 gives the full variable domain: SQTIHQWPATLVQPVGSPLSLECTVEGTSNPNLYWYRQAAGRGLQLLFYSVGIGQISSEVPQNLSASRPQDRQFILSSKKLLLSDSGFYLCAWSSNDRAKEANVLTFGAGSRLTVL.

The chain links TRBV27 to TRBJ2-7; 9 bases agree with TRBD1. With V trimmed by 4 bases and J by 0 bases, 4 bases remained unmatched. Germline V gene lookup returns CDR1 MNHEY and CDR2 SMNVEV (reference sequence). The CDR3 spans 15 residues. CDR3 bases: TGTGCCAGCAGTTCCCTGGGACAGGGCTCCTACGAGCAGTACTTC. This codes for CASSSLGQGSYEQYF.

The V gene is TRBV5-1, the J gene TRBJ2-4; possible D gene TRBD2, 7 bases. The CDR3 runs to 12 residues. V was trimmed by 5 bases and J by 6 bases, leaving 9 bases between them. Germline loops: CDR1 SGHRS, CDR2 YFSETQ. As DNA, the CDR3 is TGCGCCAGCAGGGGAGGGGGAAACATTCAGTACTTC. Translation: CASRGGGNIQYF.

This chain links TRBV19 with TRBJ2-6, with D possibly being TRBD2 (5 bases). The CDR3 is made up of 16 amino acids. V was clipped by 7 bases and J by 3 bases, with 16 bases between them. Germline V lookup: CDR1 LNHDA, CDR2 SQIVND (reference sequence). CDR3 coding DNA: TGTGCCAGTACCGACCGAGGAGGCCATGGGGCCAACGTCCTGACTTTC. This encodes CASTDRGGHGANVLTF.

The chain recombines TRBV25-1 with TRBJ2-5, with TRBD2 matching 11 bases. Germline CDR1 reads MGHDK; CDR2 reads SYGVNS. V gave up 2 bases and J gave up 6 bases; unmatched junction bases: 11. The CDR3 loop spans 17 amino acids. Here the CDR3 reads CASSEPDSGRVFQTQYF. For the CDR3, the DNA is TGTGCCAGCAGTGAACCGGATAGCGGGAGGGTTTTTCAGACCCAGTACTTC.

The CDR3 coding sequence is TGCGCCAGCAGCTTGGAGGGACAGGGATATAATTCACCCCTCCACTTT. This encodes CASSLEGQGYNSPLHF. The chain recombines TRBV5-1 with TRBJ1-6; 9 bases map to TRBD1. V lost 0 bases to trimming and J lost 4 bases; unmatched junction nucleotides: 2. The V gene's germline CDR1 is SGHRS and CDR2 YFSETQ. The length of the CDR3 is 16 residues. The variable domain in full, completed from reference TRBV5-1 and TRBJ1-6, reads KAGVTQTPRYLIKTRGQQVTLSCSPISGHRSVSWYQQTPGQGLQFLFEYFSETQRNKGNFPGRFSGRQFSNSRSEMNVSTLELGDSALYLCASSLEGQGYNSPLHFGNGTRLTVT.

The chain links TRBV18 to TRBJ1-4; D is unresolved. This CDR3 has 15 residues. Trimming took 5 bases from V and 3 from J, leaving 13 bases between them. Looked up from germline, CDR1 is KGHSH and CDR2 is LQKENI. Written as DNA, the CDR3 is TGTGCCAGCTCATTACAGCGGAAAGCTAATGAAAAACTGTTTTTT. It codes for CASSLQRKANEKLFF.

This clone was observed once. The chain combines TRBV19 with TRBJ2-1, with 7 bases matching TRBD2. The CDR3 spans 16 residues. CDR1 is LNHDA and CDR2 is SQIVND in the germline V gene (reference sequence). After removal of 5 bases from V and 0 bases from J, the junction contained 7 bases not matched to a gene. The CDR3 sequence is CASSPMRESSYNEQFF. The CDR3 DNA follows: TGTGCCAGTAGTCCCATGCGGGAGAGCTCCTACAATGAGCAGTTCTTC.

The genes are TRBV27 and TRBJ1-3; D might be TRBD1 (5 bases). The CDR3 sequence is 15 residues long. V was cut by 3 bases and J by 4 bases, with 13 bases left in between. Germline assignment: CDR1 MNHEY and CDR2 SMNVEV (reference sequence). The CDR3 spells CASSLSGGAGNTIYF. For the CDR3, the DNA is TGTGCCAGCAGTTTGAGCGGGGGTGCCGGAAACACCATATATTTT.

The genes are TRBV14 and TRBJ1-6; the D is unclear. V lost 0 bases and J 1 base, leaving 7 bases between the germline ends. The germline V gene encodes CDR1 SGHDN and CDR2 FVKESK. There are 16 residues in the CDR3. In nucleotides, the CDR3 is TGTGCCAGCAGCCAAGATCGGAGATCCTATAATTCACCCCTCCACTTT. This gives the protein CASSQDRRSYNSPLHF.